The rows below give T cell receptor beta chains drawn from one sample of a study of blood T cell repertoires in COVID-19. Generated by immunoSEQ multiplex PCR, the TCRdb table keeps only in-frame clones and is missing some. The sample lists 120,000 or so clones, roughly 80% occurring once. Sample: peripheral blood. Receptor source: a woman between 50 and 59 years old with acute or convalescent COVID-19. The CDR3 runs from the conserved cysteine through the conserved F or W. The D gene is left open where the match is weak. Size is stated for part of the rows, as once, few or many counts, or as a class when the clone is expanded.

TRBJ1-2 | TRBV5-5 | NA | TRBD1 | CASSLTDRGPAYGYTF | TGTGCCAGCAGCTTGACGGACAGGGGGCCTGCCTATGGCTACACCTTC
TRBJ2-1 | TRBV19 | NA | TRBD1 | CASTTGTGRSNEQFF | TGTGCCAGTACTACCGGGACAGGGAGATCCAATGAGCAGTTCTTC
TRBJ2-3 | TRBV5-8 | NA | TRBD1 | CASPTSFTGARTDTQYF | TGTGCCAGCCCCACCTCATTTACAGGGGCCCGCACAGATACGCAGTATTTT
TRBJ2-7 | TRBV4-1 | NA | NA | CASSQLPEFPGGSSYEQYF | TGCGCCAGCAGCCAATTACCTGAGTTCCCCGGGGGATCTTCCTACGAGCAGTACTTC
TRBJ1-3 | TRBV5-1 | NA | NA | CASSLNSGSGNTIYF | TGCGCCAGCAGCTTGAATTCAGGGTCCGGAAACACCATATATTTT
TRBJ1-4 | TRBV30 | NA | NA | CAWSLGYDTIEKLFF | TGTGCCTGGAGCTTGGGTTACGACACGATTGAAAAACTGTTTTTT
TRBJ1-2 | TRBV5-4 | NA | NA | CASSLDRTKNYGYTF | TGTGCCAGCAGCTTGGATCGGACAAAGAACTATGGCTACACCTTC
TRBJ2-6 | TRBV15 | NA | TRBD2 | CATSTGGAGANVLTF | TGTGCCACCAGCACCGGGGGGGCTGGGGCCAACGTCCTGACTTTC
TRBJ1-5 | TRBV6-5 | NA | NA | CASSYRGLDQPQHF | TGTGCCAGCAGTTACAGGGGTCTTGATCAGCCCCAGCATTTT
TRBJ1-4 | TRBV4-1 | once | NA | CASSQAGEATNEKLFF | TGCGCCAGCAGCCAGGCAGGGGAAGCAACTAATGAAAAACTGTTTTTT
TRBJ2-5 | TRBV5-1 | once | TRBD2 | CASSLGPVVAGGLETQYF | TGCGCCAGCAGCTTGGGGCCCGTTGTAGCGGGGGGGCTGGAGACCCAGTACTTC
TRBJ2-3 | TRBV5-1 | NA | TRBD2 | CASSPGGGRADTQYF | TGCGCCAGCAGCCCGGGGGGGGGCCGGGCAGATACGCAGTATTTT
TRBJ1-3 | TRBV2 | NA | NA | CASSPGHNSGNTIYF | TGTGCCAGCAGTCCGGGACATAACTCTGGAAACACCATATATTTT
TRBJ1-3 | TRBV29-1 | NA | TRBD1 | CSVVKSGTGSNTIYF | TGCAGCGTTGTCAAATCCGGGACAGGGAGTAACACCATATATTTT
TRBJ2-1 | TRBV15 | NA | NA | CATSSPGRRENEQFF | TGTGCCACCAGCTCTCCGGGTCGACGGGAAAATGAGCAGTTCTTC
TRBJ2-1 | TRBV9 | NA | NA | CASSASGWGDNEQFF | TGTGCCAGCAGCGCCTCAGGTTGGGGGGACAATGAGCAGTTCTTC
TRBJ2-2 | TRBV24-1 | NA | TRBD1 | CATSQGANTGELFF | TGTGCCACCAGTCAGGGGGCGAACACCGGGGAGCTGTTTTTT
TRBJ1-2 | TRBV2 | NA | NA | CASYDLRAGNYGYTF | TGTGCCAGCTACGACCTCAGGGCCGGGAACTATGGCTACACCTTC
TRBJ2-1 | TRBV18 | NA | TRBD1 | CASSLQGAAYNEQFF | TGTGCCAGCTCACTTCAGGGGGCAGCCTACAATGAGCAGTTCTTC
TRBJ2-7 | TRBV25-1 | NA | NA | CASSGTSSYEQYF | TGTGCCAGCAGTGGCACCAGCTCCTACGAGCAGTACTTC
TRBJ1-5 | TRBV5-1 | NA | NA | CASTRNQPQHF | TGCGCCAGCACCAGAAATCAGCCCCAGCATTTT
TRBJ2-3 | TRBV30 | NA | NA | CAWSTFGATQYF | TGTGCCTGGAGTACATTTGGAGCAACGCAGTATTTT
TRBJ1-1 | TRBV6-5 | few | NA | CASSSGIVTEAFF | TGTGCCAGCAGTTCAGGGATAGTGACTGAAGCTTTCTTT
TRBJ2-2 | TRBV6-2/TRBV6-3 | NA | NA | CASSSQGGELFF | TGTGCCAGCAGTTCGCAGGGCGGGGAGCTGTTTTTT
TRBJ2-7 | TRBV27 | NA | TRBD1 | CASSSSSRTGAYEQYF | TGTGCCAGCAGTTCGTCCTCCCGGACAGGAGCCTACGAGCAGTACTTC
TRBJ2-1 | TRBV3-1/TRBV3-2 | NA | NA | CASSQEWGQNEQFF | TGTGCCAGCAGCCAAGAGTGGGGGCAGAATGAGCAGTTCTTC
TRBJ2-1 | TRBV5-1 | NA | NA | CASSLDLAGNNEQFF | TGCGCCAGCAGCTTGGACTTGGCGGGTAACAATGAGCAGTTCTTC
TRBJ2-7 | TRBV12-5 | once | TRBD2 | CASGLTRTSGGNLAPYEQYF | TGTGCTAGTGGTTTGACACGGACTAGCGGGGGCAACTTGGCCCCTTACGAGCAGTACTTC
TRBJ2-6 | TRBV6-5 | NA | TRBD1 | CASSRGPGANVLTF | TGTGCCAGCAGTAGGGGGCCTGGGGCCAACGTCCTGACTTTC
TRBJ2-3 | TRBV5-1 | NA | TRBD2 | CASSFSSGGASTDTQYF | TGCGCCAGCAGCTTTTCTAGCGGGGGGGCTAGCACAGATACGCAGTATTTT
TRBJ2-5 | TRBV28 | NA | NA | CASSYPGQETQYF | TGTGCCAGCAGTTACCCAGGGCAAGAGACCCAGTACTTC
TRBJ2-7 | TRBV19 | NA | NA | CASSSTGGGEQYF | TGTGCCAGTAGTTCTACAGGGGGAGGGGAGCAGTACTTC
TRBJ2-2 | TRBV5-1 | NA | NA | CASSLGGSLNTGELFF | TGCGCCAGCAGCTTGGGAGGTAGCTTGAACACCGGGGAGCTGTTTTTT
TRBJ2-6 | TRBV6-6 | NA | TRBD2 | CASSRAGTSGTSGANVLTF | TGTGCCAGCAGTCGGGCCGGGACTAGCGGGACCTCTGGGGCCAACGTCCTGACTTTC
TRBJ2-7 | TRBV5-6 | NA | TRBD1 | CASSFGISDRGLYEQYF | TGTGCCAGCAGCTTTGGGATATCGGACAGGGGGCTCTACGAGCAGTACTTC
TRBJ1-5 | TRBV19 | NA | NA | CASRRQDNQPQHF | TGTGCCAGCCGACGACAAGACAATCAGCCCCAGCATTTT
TRBJ1-1 | TRBV3-1/TRBV3-2 | NA | NA | CASSPGTLNTEAFF | TGTGCCAGCAGCCCGGGGACACTGAACACTGAAGCTTTCTTT
TRBJ2-1 | TRBV2 | NA | TRBD2 | CASKGAGGTYNEQFF | TGTGCCTCAAAAGGGGCGGGGGGCACCTACAATGAGCAGTTCTTC
TRBJ2-3 | TRBV29-1 | NA | NA | CSVSLTVQYF | TGCAGCGTTTCACTTACAGTGCAGTATTTT
TRBJ1-2 | TRBV24-1 | NA | TRBD1 | CATSDPHRDSYGYTF | TGTGCCACCAGTGATCCGCACAGGGACAGCTATGGCTACACCTTC
TRBJ2-4 | TRBV7-9 | NA | NA | CASSFSVWNIQYF | TGTGCCAGCAGCTTTTCGGTTTGGAACATTCAGTACTTC
TRBJ1-1 | TRBV19 | NA | TRBD1 | CASKAGGVGTEAFF | TGTGCCAGTAAGGCAGGGGGCGTCGGCACTGAAGCTTTCTTT
TRBJ2-1 | TRBV5-1 | NA | NA | CASSLDGNEQFF | TGCGCCAGCAGCTTGGACGGGAATGAGCAGTTCTTC
TRBJ1-2 | TRBV29-1 | NA | NA | CSVEGQDRYYGYTF | TGCAGCGTTGAAGGTCAAGACAGGTACTATGGCTACACCTTC